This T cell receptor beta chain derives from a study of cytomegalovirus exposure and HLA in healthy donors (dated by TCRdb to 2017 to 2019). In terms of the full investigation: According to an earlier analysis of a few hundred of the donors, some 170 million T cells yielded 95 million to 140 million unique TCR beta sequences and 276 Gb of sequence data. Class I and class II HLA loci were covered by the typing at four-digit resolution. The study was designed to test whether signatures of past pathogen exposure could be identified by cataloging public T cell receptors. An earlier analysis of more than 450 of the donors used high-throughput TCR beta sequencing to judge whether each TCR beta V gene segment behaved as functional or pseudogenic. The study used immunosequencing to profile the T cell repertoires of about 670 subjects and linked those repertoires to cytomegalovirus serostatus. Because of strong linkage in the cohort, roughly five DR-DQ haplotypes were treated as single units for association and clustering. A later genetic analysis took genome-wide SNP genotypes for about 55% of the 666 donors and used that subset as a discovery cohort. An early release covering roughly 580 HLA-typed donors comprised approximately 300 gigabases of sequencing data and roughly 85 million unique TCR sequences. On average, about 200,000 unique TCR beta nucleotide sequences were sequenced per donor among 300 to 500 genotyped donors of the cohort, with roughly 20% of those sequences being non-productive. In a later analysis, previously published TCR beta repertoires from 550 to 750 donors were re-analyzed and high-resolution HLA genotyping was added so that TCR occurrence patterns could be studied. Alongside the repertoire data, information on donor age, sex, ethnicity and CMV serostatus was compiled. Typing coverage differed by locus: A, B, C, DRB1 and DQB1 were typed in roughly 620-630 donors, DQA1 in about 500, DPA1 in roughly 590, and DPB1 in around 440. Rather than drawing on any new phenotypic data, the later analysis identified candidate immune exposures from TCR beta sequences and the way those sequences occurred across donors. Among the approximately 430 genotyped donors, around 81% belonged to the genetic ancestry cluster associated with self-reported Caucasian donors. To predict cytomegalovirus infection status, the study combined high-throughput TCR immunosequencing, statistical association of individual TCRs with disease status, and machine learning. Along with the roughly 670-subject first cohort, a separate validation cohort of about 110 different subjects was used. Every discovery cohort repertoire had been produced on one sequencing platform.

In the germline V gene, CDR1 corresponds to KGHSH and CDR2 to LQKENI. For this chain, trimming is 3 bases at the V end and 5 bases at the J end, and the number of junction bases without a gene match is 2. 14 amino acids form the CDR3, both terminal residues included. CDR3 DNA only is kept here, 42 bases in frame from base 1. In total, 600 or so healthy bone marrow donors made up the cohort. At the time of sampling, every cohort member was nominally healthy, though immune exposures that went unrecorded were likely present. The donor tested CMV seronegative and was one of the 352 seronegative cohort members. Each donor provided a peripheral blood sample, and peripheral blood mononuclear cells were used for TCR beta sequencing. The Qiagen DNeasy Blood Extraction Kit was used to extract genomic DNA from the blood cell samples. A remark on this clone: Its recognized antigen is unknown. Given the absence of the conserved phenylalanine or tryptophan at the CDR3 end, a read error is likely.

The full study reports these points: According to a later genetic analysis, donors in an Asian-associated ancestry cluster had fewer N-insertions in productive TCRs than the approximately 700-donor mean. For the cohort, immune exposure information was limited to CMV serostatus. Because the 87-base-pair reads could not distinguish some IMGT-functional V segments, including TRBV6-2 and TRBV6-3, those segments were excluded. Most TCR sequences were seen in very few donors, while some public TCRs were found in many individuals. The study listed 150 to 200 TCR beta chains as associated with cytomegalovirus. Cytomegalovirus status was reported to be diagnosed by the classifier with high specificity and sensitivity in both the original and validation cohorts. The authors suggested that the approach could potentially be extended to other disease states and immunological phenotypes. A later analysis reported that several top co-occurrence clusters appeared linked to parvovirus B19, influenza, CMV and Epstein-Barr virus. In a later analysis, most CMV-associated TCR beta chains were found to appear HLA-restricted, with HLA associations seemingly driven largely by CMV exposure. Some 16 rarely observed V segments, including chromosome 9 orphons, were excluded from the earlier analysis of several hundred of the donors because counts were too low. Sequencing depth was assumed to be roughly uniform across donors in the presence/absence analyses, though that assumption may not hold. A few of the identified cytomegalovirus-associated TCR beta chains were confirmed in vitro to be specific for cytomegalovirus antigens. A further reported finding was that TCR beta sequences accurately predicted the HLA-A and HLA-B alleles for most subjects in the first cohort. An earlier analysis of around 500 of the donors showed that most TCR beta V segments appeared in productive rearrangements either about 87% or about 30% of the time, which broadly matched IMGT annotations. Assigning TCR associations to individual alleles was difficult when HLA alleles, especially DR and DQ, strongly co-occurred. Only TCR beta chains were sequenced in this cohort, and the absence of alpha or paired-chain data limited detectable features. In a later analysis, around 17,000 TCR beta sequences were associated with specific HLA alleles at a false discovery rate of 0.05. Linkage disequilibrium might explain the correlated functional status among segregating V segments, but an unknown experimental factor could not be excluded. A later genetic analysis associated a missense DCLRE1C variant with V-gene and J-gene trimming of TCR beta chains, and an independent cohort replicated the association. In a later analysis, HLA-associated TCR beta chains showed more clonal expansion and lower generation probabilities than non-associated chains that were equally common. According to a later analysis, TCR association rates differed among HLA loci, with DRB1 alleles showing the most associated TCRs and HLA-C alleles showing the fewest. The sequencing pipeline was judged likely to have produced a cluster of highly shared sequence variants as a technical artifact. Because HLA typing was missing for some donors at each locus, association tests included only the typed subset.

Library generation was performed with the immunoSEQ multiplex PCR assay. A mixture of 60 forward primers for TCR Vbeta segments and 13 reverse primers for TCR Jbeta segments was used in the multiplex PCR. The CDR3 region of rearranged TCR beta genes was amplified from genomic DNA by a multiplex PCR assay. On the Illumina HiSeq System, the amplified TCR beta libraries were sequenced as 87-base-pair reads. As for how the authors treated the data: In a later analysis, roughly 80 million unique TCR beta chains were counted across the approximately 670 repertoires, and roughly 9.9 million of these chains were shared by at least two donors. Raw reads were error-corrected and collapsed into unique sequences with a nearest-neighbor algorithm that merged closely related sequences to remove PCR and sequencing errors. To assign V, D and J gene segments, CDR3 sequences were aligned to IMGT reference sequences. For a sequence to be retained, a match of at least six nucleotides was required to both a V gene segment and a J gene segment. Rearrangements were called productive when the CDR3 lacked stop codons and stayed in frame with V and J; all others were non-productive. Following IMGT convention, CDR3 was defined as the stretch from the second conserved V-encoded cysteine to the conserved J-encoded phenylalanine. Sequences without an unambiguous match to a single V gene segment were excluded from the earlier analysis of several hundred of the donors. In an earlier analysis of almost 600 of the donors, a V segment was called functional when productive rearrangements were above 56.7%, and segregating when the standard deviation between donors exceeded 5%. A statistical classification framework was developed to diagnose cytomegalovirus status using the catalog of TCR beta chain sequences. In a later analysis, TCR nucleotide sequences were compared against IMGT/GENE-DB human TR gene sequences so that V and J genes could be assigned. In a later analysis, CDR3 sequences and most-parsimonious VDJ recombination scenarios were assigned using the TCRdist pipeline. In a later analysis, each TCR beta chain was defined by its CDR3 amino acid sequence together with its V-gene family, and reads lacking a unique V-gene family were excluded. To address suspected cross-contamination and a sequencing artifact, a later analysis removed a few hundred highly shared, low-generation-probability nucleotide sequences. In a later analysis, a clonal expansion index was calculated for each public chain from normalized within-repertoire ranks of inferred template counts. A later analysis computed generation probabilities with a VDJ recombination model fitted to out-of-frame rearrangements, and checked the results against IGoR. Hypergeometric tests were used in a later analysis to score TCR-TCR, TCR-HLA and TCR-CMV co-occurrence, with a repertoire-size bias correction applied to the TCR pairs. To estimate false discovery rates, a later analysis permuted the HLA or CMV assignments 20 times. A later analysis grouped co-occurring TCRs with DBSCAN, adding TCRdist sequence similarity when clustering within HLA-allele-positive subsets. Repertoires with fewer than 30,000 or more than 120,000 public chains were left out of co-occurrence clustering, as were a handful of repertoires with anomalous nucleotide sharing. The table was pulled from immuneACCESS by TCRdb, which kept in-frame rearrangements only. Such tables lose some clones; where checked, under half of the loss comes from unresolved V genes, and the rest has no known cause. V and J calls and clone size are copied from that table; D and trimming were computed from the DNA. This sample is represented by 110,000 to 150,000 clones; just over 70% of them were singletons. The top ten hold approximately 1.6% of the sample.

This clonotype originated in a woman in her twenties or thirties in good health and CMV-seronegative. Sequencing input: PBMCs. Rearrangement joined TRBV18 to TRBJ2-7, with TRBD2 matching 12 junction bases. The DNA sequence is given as TGTGCCAGCTCACCGAGACTAGCGGGAGACGAGCAGTACCTC. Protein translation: CASSPRLAGDEQYL.